This T cell receptor beta chain was recovered during a study of PD-1 blockade in classical Hodgkin lymphoma. This clone was counted a single time. Germline loops: CDR1 SGDLS, CDR2 YYNGEE. CDR3 length: 15 residues. Trimming took off 4 bases at V and 1 base at J, with 14 bases between the two ends. TCRdb keeps only in-frame clones here, not all; method: immunoSEQ multiplex PCR. The table has more than 70,000 clones, roughly 91% seen once. Exposure to brentuximab vedotin varied, and each patient had relapsed following autologous stem cell transplantation. The sequenced sample was peripheral blood mononuclear cells (PBMCs), obtained before the second cycle of nivolumab. V gene TRBV9 combines with J gene TRBJ1-2; D is unclear. This sequence was found in a human donor with classical Hodgkin lymphoma. The DNA for the CDR3 is TGTGCCAGCAGCACCCGCGGACGCCTTAACTATGGCTACACCTTC. Translation gives CASSTRGRLNYGYTF.